This T cell receptor beta chain was found in a study of T cell changes during pregnancy in multiple sclerosis. Libraries were prepared by immunoSEQ multiplex PCR; TCRdb keeps only in-frame clonotypes and omits some of them. The table shows about 36,000 clones, with approximately 89% occurring only once. This receptor was identified in a female donor in good health, enrolled as a control in a pregnancy study. This specimen was CD4+ T cells from peripheral blood mononuclear cells, taken after pregnancy.

The CDR3 reads CASSPRERANTGELFF. The CDR3 bases are TGTGCCAGCAGCCCCCGCGAGCGAGCGAACACCGGGGAGCTGTTTTTT. V gene TRBV9 combines with J gene TRBJ2-2; no reliable D call. The germline V gene has CDR1 SGDLS and CDR2 YYNGEE. V was trimmed by 4 bases and J by 0 bases, leaving 13 bases between them. The CDR3 totals 16 residues.